The T cell receptor (beta chain) described here comes from a study of Graves' ophthalmopathy and Graves' hyperthyroidism. This clonotype was detected many times. Its antigen is still unknown. RNA transcripts provided the template for amplifying TCR beta CDR3 regions. Scientists carried out first-round RT-PCR using HTBI primers and then a second-round multiplex PCR. MiXCR, applied by TCRdb to the multiplex PCR reads, yields one record per CDR3 protein. Here the sample spans approximately 1.2 million distinct CDR3 sequences, around a third being singletons. Points from the study as a whole: Ophthalmopathy progression prediction by the model yielded a sensitivity of more than 60% and a specificity of roughly 74%. Most clonotypes expanded in thyroid above 0.001 frequency were present in blood too.

Certain patients were not enrolled. These were patients with other autoimmune diseases, uncontrolled infections, pregnancy or lactation. The diagnosis was founded upon clinical symptoms, serum thyroxine, TRAb, thyroid ultrasound and orbital computed tomography. V shed 0 bases, J shed 5 bases, and the junction held 9 bases outside the gene matches. Germline CDR1 SGDLS, CDR2 YYNGEE. The CDR3 runs 17 residues. The material sequenced was peripheral blood or thyroid tissue (not recorded which). The chain employs TRBV9 and TRBJ2-7; TRBD2 agrees at 12 bases. The sequence came from an adult man with Graves' hyperthyroidism. Here the CDR3 reads CASSVELTSGSINEQYF. The DNA of the CDR3 is TGTGCCAGCAGCGTAGAGTTGACTAGCGGGAGCATCAACGAGCAGTACTTC. Filled out from reference TRBV9 and TRBJ2-7, the complete variable domain reads DSGVTQTPKHLITATGQRVTLRCSPRSGDLSVYWYQQSLDQGLQFLIQYYNGEERAKGNILERFSAQQFPDLHSELNLSSLELGDSALYFCASSVELTSGSINEQYFGPGTRLTVT.